The clone carrying this TCR beta chain was counted at least ten times. Trimming took off 4 bases at V and 4 bases at J, with 14 bases between the two ends. Germline V lookup: CDR1 SGHRS, CDR2 YFSETQ. The CDR3 spans 14 residues. This record belongs to a study of CD8 T cells in ankylosing spondylitis. In TCRdb, the 5' RACE reads were re-called with MiXCR into one record per CDR3 protein. There are 35,000 to 50,000 distinct CDR3 sequences in the sample; 9.5% to 12% occur only once, and around 1.5% lies in the top ten. This sequence joins TRBV5-1 and TRBJ1-1; D gene unclear. The sequenced sample was blood, either unsorted or a sorted T cell fraction (not recorded which). The sequence was obtained from a male donor with ankylosing spondylitis or in good health (not recorded which). This CDR3 reads CASSLPIPSTEAFF. Written as DNA, the CDR3 is TGCGCCAGCAGCCTGCCCATCCCGAGCACTGAAGCTTTCTTT.